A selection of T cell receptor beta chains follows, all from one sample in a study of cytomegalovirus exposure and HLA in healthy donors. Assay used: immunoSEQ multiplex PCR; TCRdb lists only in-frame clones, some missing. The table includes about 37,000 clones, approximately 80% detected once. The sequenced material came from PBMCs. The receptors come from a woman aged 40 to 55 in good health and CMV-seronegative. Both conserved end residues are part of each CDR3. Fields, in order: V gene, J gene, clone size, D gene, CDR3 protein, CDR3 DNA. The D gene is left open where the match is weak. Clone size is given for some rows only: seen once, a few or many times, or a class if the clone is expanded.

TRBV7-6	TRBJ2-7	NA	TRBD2	CASSAGLAGVDYEQYF	TGTGCCAGCAGCGCCGGACTAGCGGGGGTAGACTACGAGCAGTACTTC
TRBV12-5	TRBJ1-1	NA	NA	CASGVWGGDRDTEAFF	TGTGCTAGTGGAGTTTGGGGGGGCGATAGGGACACTGAAGCTTTCTTT
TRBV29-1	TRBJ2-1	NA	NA	CSVGDTGIISNEQFF	TGCAGCGTTGGGGATACAGGGATAATCTCCAATGAGCAGTTCTTC
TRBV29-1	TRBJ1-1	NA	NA	CSVAPGGTEAFF	TGCAGCGTTGCCCCGGGGGGCACTGAAGCTTTCTTT
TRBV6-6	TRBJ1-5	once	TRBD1	CASSPTGTVNQPQHF	TGTGCCAGCAGCCCCACCGGGACAGTTAATCAGCCCCAGCATTTT
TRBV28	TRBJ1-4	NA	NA	CASSSGFFEKLFF	TGTGCCAGCAGTTCAGGGTTTTTTGAAAAACTGTTTTTT
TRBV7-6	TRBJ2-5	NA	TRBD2	CASSLLAGEETQYF	TGTGCCAGCAGCTTACTAGCGGGGGAAGAGACCCAGTACTTC
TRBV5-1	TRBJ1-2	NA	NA	CASSLAATSSGYTF	TGCGCCAGCAGCTTGGCCGCGACTTCGTCTGGCTACACCTTC
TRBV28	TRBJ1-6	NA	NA	CASSSGGAPLHF	TGTGCCAGCAGTAGTGGGGGGGCTCCCCTCCACTTT
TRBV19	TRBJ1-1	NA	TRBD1	CASSLRQGRRTEAFF	TGTGCCAGTAGTCTCCGACAGGGACGAAGGACTGAAGCTTTCTTT
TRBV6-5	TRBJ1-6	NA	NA	CASSSGLRRIGPLHF	TGTGCCAGCAGTTCCGGACTTAGACGAATCGGACCCCTCCACTTT
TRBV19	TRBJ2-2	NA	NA	CASSMRGPTTDTGELFF	TGTGCCAGTAGTATGCGGGGACCGACGACAGATACCGGGGAGCTGTTTTTT
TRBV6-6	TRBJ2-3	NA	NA	CASSYVRRDTQYF	TGTGCCAGCAGTTACGTACGGAGGGATACGCAGTATTTT
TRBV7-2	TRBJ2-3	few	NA	CASSSTSSADTQYF	TGTGCCAGCAGCTCGACTAGTTCGGCAGATACGCAGTATTTT
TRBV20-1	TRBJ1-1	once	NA	CSALQAGRAFF	TGCAGTGCTTTGCAGGCAGGTCGGGCTTTCTTT
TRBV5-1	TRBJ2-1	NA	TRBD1	CASSLGDRDYNEQFF	TGCGCCAGCAGCTTGGGGGACAGGGACTACAATGAGCAGTTCTTC
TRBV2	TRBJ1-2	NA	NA	CASRQDYGYTF	TGTGCCAGTAGACAGGACTATGGCTACACCTTC
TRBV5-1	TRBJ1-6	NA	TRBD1	CARERTGPNSPLHF	TGCGCCAGAGAAAGGACAGGCCCGAATTCACCCCTCCACTTT
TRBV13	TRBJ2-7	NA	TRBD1	CASSPVPQGARGEQYF	TGTGCCAGCAGCCCCGTCCCACAGGGGGCAAGGGGCGAGCAGTACTTC
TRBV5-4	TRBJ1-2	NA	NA	CASSLPQGHYFGYTF	TGTGCCAGCAGCCTGCCCCAGGGGCACTACTTTGGCTACACCTTC
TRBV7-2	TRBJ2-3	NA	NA	CASSLASGTDTQYF	TGTGCCAGCAGCTTAGCTAGCGGCACAGATACGCAGTATTTT
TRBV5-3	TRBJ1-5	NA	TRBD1	CARSGQGRSANPQMDSNQPQHF	TGTGCCAGAAGCGGACAGGGAAGATCGGCGAACCCCCAGATGGATAGCAATCAGCCCCAGCATTTT
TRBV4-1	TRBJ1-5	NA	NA	CASSQDSPYQPQHF	TGCGCCAGCAGCCAAGATTCTCCTTATCAGCCCCAGCATTTT
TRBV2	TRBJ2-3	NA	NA	CASGADLTDTQYF	TGTGCCAGCGGGGCGGACCTCACAGATACGCAGTATTTT
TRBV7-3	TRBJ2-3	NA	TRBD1	CASSPDRETDPQYF	TGTGCCAGCAGCCCCGACAGGGAAACAGATCCGCAGTATTTT